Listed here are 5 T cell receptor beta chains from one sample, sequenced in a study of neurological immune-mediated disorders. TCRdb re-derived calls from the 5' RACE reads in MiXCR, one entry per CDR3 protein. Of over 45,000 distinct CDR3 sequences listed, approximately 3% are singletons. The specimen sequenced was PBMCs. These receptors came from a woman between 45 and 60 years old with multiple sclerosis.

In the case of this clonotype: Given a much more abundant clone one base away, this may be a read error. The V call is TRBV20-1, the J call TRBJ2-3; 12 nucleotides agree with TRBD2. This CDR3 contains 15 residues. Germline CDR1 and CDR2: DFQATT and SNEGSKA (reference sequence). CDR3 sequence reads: CSASPRLAGEDKQYF. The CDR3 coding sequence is TGCAGCGCCTCCCCTCGACTAGCGGGAGAGGATAAGCAGTATTTT.

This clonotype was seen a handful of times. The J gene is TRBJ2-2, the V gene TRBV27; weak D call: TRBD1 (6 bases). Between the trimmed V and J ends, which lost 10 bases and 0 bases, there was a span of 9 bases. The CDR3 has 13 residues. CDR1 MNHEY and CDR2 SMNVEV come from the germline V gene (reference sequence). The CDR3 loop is CATRGSNTGELFF. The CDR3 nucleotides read TGTGCCACCAGGGGTTCGAACACCGGGGAGCTGTTTTTT.

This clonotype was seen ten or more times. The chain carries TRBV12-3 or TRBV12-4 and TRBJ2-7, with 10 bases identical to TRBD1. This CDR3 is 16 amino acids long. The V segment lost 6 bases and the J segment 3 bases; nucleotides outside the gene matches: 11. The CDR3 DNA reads TGTGCCAGCAGCCACCGGGACAGGGGAGCCTACTACGAGCAGTACTTC. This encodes CASSHRDRGAYYEQYF.

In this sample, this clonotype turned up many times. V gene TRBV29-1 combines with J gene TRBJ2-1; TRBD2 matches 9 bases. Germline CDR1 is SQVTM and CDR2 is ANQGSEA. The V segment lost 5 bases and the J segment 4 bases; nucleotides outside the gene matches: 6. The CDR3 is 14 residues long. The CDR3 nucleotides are TGCAGCGTTTCGAGCGGGAGGCGATACAATGAGCAGTTCTTC. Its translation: CSVSSGRRYNEQFF.

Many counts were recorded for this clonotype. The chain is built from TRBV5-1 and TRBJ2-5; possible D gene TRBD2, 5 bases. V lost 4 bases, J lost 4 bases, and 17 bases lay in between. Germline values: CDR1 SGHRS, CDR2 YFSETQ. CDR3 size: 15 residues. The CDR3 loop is CASSAPSAGGETQYF. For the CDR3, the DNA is TGCGCCAGCAGCGCCCCTAGTGCGGGTGGAGAGACCCAGTACTTC.